This T cell receptor (beta chain) was observed in a study of control samples from healthy donors and cancer patients. Deletions cut 5 bases from V and 4 bases from J, with 11 bases between. Looked up from germline, CDR1 is MNHEY and CDR2 is SMNVEV (reference sequence). The CDR3 is 13 amino acids. Repertoires were generated with immunoSEQ multiplex PCR, while TCRdb's copy carries only in-frame clones and drops some. Of about 150,000 clones in the sample, about 89% were seen once. This TCR was sampled from a man aged 30 to 45 in good health. Specimen: blood. The chain uses TRBV27 and TRBJ1-1; D not certain. CDR3 DNA: TGTGCCAGCAGTCCTGCCGGACTCACTGAAGCTTTCTTT. It codes for CASSPAGLTEAFF.